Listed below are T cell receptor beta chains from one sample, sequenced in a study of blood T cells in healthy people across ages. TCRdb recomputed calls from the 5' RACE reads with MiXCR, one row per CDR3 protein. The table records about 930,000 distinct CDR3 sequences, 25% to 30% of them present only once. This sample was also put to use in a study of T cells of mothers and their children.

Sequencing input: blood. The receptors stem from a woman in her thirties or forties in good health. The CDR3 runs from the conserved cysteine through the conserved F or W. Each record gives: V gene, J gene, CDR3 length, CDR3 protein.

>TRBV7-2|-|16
CASSLNSEGGPYEQYF
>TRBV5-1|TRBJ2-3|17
CASSIALAGASTDTQYF
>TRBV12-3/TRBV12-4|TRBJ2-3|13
CASTPRLADTQYF
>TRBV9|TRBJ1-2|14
CASSVAGPNYGYTF
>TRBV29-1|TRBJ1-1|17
CSVEDLRGTGKNTEAFF
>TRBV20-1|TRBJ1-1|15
CSAVRVGGLGTEAFF
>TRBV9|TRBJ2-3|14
CASSVMGGGDTQYF
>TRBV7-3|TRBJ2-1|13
CASSLLAGDEQFF
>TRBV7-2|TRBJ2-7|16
CASSLEPGSPTGEQYF
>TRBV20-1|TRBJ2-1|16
CSAPNPRGGRDNEQFF
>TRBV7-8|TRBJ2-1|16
CASSLVRTSPSHEQFF
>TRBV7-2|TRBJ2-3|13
CASSRLVADTQYF
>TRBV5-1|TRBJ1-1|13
CASSSGVQYEAFF
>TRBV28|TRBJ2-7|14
CASSSHLGSYEQYF